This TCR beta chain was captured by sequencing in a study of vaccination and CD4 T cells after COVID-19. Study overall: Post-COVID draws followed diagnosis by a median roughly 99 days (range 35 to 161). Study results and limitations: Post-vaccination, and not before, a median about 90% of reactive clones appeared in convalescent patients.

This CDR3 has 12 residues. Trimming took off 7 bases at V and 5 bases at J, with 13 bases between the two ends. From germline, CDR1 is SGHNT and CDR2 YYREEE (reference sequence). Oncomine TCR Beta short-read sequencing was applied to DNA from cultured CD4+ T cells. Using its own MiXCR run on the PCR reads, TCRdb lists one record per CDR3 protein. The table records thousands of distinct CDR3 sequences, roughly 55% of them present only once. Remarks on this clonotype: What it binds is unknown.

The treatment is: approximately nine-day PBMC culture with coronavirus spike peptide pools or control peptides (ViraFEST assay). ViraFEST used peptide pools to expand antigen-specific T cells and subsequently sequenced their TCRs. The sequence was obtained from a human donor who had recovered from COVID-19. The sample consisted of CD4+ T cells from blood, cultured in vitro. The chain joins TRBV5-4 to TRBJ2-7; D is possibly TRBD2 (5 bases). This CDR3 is CASSRGVDEQYF. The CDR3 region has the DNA TGTGCCAGCTCTCGGGGAGTGGACGAGCAGTACTTC.